This T cell receptor (beta chain) was sequenced for a study of neurological immune-mediated disorders. Described time point: longitudinal time-point 1 (baseline). A total of 2 million PBMCs stored at -80 degrees C provided the unsorted libraries. Synthesis of cDNA was accomplished via 5'RACE employing 10-nucleotide random UMIs. TCRdb re-derived calls from the 5' RACE reads in MiXCR, one entry per CDR3 protein. The sample lists some 60,000 distinct CDR3 sequences, approximately 11% seen once, with more than 6.5% in the top ten. Study observations and caveats: Private repertoires in all groups were suggested by the finding that expanded clones across subjects shared no CDR3 amino acid sequences.

This clonotype was seen many times. The antigen remains undetermined. Sample: PBMCs. This receptor was identified in a male donor with HTLV-1-associated myelopathy (HAM/TSP).

The CDR3 DNA is TGTGCCAGCAGCTTAGCGCCGGACAGGGGGTACTATGGCTACACCTTC. The encoded protein is CASSLAPDRGYYGYTF. The chain uses TRBV7-2 and TRBJ1-2, with 10 bases fitting TRBD1. Germline CDR1 SGHTA, CDR2 FQGNSA. Trimming cost V 0 bases and J 3 bases; bases outside gene matches: 4. CDR3 length: 16 residues.